The 10 T cell receptor beta chains below come from one sample, sequenced in a study of T cell repertoires in cytomegalovirus infection. Antigens of these TCRs are unknown. MiXCR, run by TCRdb on the reads, gives a single entry per CDR3 protein. The sample lists tens of thousands of distinct CDR3 sequences; 20% were seen once. Specimen: CD8+ T cells from cultured PBMCs, collected from culture after CMV antigen stimulation. Receptor source: a human donor in good health (CMV status not recorded). Some clones in this sample may be carry-over from other donors' samples.

This clonotype was counted between two and nine times. The rearrangement uses TRBV4-3 and TRBJ1-1; unclear D gene. The germline V gene encodes CDR1 LGHNA and CDR2 YSLEER. The CDR3 has 15 amino acids. Between the trimmed V and J ends, which lost 4 bases and 3 bases, there was a span of 15 bases. The CDR3 reads CASSPKGVEDTEAFF. The CDR3, as DNA: TGCGCCAGCAGCCCTAAAGGAGTTGAGGACACTGAAGCTTTCTTT.

The chain joins TRBV4-3 to TRBJ2-7; possibly TRBD1 or TRBD2 for D (5 bases each). The V end lost 4 bases, the J end lost 6 bases, and 19 bases lay between the germline ends. CDR1 LGHNA and CDR2 YSLEER come from the germline V gene. This CDR3 has 15 amino acids. Written as DNA, the CDR3 is TGCGCCAGCAGCCGCGGCACCGGGACCTTCGGCGAGCAGTACTTC. Encoded protein: CASSRGTGTFGEQYF.

This chain uses TRBV4-3 with TRBJ2-7; D remains ambiguous. The CDR3 totals 15 residues. Germline-derived CDR1 and CDR2 are LGHNA and YSLEER. Trimming pared 0 bases from V and 4 bases from J, leaving 13 bases between. CDR3 nucleotide sequence: TGCGCCAGCAGCCAAGATGTCCCTGGTTCTTACGAGCAGTACTTC. This translates into CASSQDVPGSYEQYF.

The sample holds a few counts of this clonotype. V gene TRBV15 combines with J gene TRBJ2-1; unclear D gene. Trimming cost V 3 bases and J 10 bases, with 13 bases left between them. Germline V gene lookup returns CDR1 LNHNV and CDR2 YYDKDF (reference sequence). CDR3 length: 13 residues. CDR3 bases: TGTGCCACCAGCAGCGAGGCAAGCTGGGAGCAGTTCTTC. It codes for CATSSEASWEQFF.

This clonotype has a handful of counts. This chain joins TRBV28 and TRBJ1-1; TRBD1 agrees at 7 bases. J gave up 1 base and V 7 bases, and 6 bases lay outside the gene matches. Germline CDR1 MDHEN, CDR2 SYDVKM. This CDR3 has 14 residues. CDR3 protein: CASTVGQQNTEAFF. The DNA of the CDR3 is TGTGCCAGCACCGTGGGACAGCAGAACACTGAAGCTTTCTTT.

The chain links TRBV6-2 or TRBV6-3 to TRBJ2-7, with 7 bases lining up with TRBD2. Per the germline V gene, CDR1 is MNHEY and CDR2 is SVGEGT. V was pared by 2 bases and J by 2 bases, with 12 bases of the junction left unmatched. This CDR3 spans 17 amino acids. CDR3: CASSYGGASGITYEQYF. CDR3 DNA sequence: TGTGCCAGCAGTTACGGAGGGGCTAGCGGAATTACCTACGAGCAGTACTTC.

CDR3 DNA: TGCAGCGTTGAAGCCCGGCCCGGGGTAGGCAATGAGCAGTTCTTC. It yields the protein CSVEARPGVGNEQFF. J is TRBJ2-1 and V is TRBV29-1; perhaps TRBD2 as D (5 bases). Germline V CDR1 and CDR2: SQVTM, ANQGSEA. The CDR3 extends over 15 amino acids. Trimming took off 1 base at V and 6 bases at J, with 16 bases between the two ends.

V is TRBV7-9 and J is TRBJ2-7; 7 positions agree with TRBD2. Trimming removed 7 bases from V and 0 bases from J; junction bases left unmatched: 6. The CDR3 length is 14 residues. Germline V gene lookup returns CDR1 SEHNR and CDR2 FQNEAQ (reference sequence). The CDR3 sequence: CASNPSGPSYEQYF. The DNA for the CDR3 is TGTGCCAGCAACCCTAGCGGTCCCTCCTACGAGCAGTACTTC.

The gene calls are TRBV28 and TRBJ2-7; tentatively, D is TRBD2 (6 bases). V was cut by 4 bases and J by 5 bases, with 15 bases left in between. Germline V gene data show CDR1 as MDHEN and CDR2 as SYDVKM. The CDR3 extends over 14 amino acids. The CDR3 DNA is TGTGCCAGCAGTTACGGGGGACCCAGGGACGAGCAGTACTTC. Its translation is CASSYGGPRDEQYF.

The rearrangement joins TRBV7-2 to TRBJ2-3; TRBD1 might be the D (5 bases). The CDR3 length is 15 residues. The V gene's germline CDR1 is SGHTA and CDR2 FQGNSA. The V end lost 1 base, the J end lost 4 bases, and 12 bases lay between the germline ends. CDR3 nucleotide sequence: TGTGCCAGCAGCTTAGTCTGGGGCCGTGCAGATACGCAGTATTTT. It yields the protein CASSLVWGRADTQYF. Complete variable domain (other parts from reference TRBV7-2 and TRBJ2-3): GAGVSQSPSNKVTEKGKDVELRCDPISGHTALYWYRQSLGQGLEFLIYFQGNSAPDKSGLPSDRFSAERTGGSVSTLTIQRTQQEDSAVYLCASSLVWGRADTQYFGPGTRLTVL.